The entry that follows covers one T cell receptor (beta chain) sequence. Antigen specificity is unknown. Sequenced by immunoSEQ multiplex PCR; TCRdb stores in-frame clones only, minus some. The profile shows 85,000 to 130,000 clones, approximately 83% of them singletons. This specimen belongs to a study of PD-1 blockade in mismatch repair-deficient tumors. Across the study: All were previously treated, progressing patients with about a dozen mismatch repair-deficient cancer types.

Trimming left V 3 bases short and J 6 bases short, with 21 bases between. The CDR3 runs to 16 residues. Germline V gene data show CDR1 as SGHVS and CDR2 as FNYEAQ. General study points: Rapid post-treatment expansion, then contraction, generally preceding radiologic response, marked tumor-resident clones.

Every patient had mismatch repair deficiency by PCR or immunohistochemistry. The TCR-sequenced patients were a few responders to pembrolizumab. The sequences come from peripheral blood, collected roughly 36 weeks after starting pembrolizumab. The chain has TRBV7-6 and TRBJ2-7; D unclear. The receptor's source is an adult with mismatch repair-deficient cancer. The CDR3 DNA reads TGTGCCAGCAGCTTCGACCCGGGCCTCGGCCCTCGCGAGCAGTACTTC. Translation: CASSFDPGLGPREQYF. Drawing the rest from reference TRBV7-6 and TRBJ2-7, the complete variable domain is GAGVSQSPRYKVTKRGQDVALRCDPISGHVSLYWYRQALGQGPEFLTYFNYEAQQDKSGLPNDRFSAERPEGSISTLTIQRTEQRDSAMYRCASSFDPGLGPREQYFGPGTRLTVT.